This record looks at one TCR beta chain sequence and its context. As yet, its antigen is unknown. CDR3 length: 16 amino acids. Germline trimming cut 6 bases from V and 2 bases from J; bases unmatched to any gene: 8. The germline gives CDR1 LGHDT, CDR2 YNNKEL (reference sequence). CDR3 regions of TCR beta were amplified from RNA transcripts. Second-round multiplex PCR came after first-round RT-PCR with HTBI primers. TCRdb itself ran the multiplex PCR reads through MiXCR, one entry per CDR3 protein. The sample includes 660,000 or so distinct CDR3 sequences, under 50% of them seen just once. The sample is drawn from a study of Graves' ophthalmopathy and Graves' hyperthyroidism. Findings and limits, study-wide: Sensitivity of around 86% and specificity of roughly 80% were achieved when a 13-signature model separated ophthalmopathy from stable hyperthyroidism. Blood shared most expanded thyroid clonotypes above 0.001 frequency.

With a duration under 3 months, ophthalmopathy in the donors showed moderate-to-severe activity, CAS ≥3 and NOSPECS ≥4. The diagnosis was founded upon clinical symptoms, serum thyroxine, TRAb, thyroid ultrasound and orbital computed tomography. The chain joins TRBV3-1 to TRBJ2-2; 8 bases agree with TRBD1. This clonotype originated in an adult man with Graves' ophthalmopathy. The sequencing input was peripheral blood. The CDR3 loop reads CASRGEGQGNTGELFF. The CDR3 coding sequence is TGTGCCAGCAGGGGTGAAGGACAGGGCAACACCGGGGAGCTGTTTTTT.